This T cell receptor beta chain was recorded in a study of graft-versus-host responses after intestinal transplantation. Here immunoSEQ multiplex PCR was the method, and the copy in TCRdb shows in-frame clones only, minus some. The sample comprises around 90,000 clones, just under 95% of which are singletons, and roughly 0.31% rests with the top ten. In regard to this clone: Its antigen remains unknown.

Germline lookup yields CDR1 MNHNS and CDR2 SASEGT. Trimming took 5 bases from V and 3 from J, leaving 8 bases between them. The CDR3 is 12 amino acids. This clonotype was sampled from a human donor who received an intestinal transplant. V gene TRBV6-1 combines with J gene TRBJ2-7; D gene uncertain. This specimen was unstimulated CD4+ T cells sorted from spleen or lymph node cells, taken before intestinal transplant. CDR3 in amino acids: CASSSTYYEQYF. The CDR3 DNA reads TGTGCCAGCAGTTCCACATACTACGAGCAGTACTTC.